This T cell receptor (beta chain) was sequenced for a study of T cell responses to AZD1222 COVID-19 vaccine. Trimming stripped 1 base from V and 5 bases from J, with 9 bases between. Germline assignment: CDR1 SEHNR and CDR2 FQNEAQ (reference sequence). The CDR3 has 13 amino acids. The table came from immunoSEQ multiplex PCR; TCRdb's copy has only in-frame clones and leaves some out. The sample includes over 85,000 clones, around 90% of them seen just once. The TCR originated in an adult who received the AZD1222 COVID-19 vaccine. The material was peripheral blood, obtained 28 days after the second AZD1222 dose. The rearrangement joins TRBV7-9 to TRBJ2-7; D gene ambiguous. CDR3 residues: CASSLGVGNEQYF. The CDR3 DNA sequence: TGTGCCAGCAGCTTAGGGGTAGGGAACGAGCAGTACTTC. The variable domain in full, with the rest retrieved from reference TRBV7-9 and TRBJ2-7, is DTGVSQNPRHKITKRGQNVTFRCDPISEHNRLYWYRQTLGQGPEFLTYFQNEAQLEKSRLLSDRFSAERPKGSFSTLEIQRTEQGDSAMYLCASSLGVGNEQYFGPGTRLTVT.